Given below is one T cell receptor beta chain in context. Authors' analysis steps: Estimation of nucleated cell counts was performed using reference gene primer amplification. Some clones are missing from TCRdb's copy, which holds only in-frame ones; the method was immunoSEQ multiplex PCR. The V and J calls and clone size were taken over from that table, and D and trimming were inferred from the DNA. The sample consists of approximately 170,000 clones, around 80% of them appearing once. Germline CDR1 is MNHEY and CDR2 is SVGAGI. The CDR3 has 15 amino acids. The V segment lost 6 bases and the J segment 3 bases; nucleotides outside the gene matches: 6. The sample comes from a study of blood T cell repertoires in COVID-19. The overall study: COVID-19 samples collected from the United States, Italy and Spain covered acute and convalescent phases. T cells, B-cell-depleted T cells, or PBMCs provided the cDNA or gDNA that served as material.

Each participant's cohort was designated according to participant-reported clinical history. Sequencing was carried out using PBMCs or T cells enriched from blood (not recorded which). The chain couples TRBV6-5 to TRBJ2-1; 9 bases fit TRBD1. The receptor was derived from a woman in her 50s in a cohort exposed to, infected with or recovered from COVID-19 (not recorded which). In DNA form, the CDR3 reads TGTGCCAGCAGGATAGGGACAGGGCACTACAATGAGCAGTTCTTC. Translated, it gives CASRIGTGHYNEQFF.